This T cell receptor (beta chain) was recorded in a study of control samples from healthy donors and cancer patients. The germline gives CDR1 SGHVS, CDR2 FQNEAQ. This CDR3 is 17 amino acids long. The V end was cut by 0 bases, the J end by 0 bases, with 9 bases between. Some clones are missing from TCRdb's copy, which holds only in-frame ones; the method was immunoSEQ multiplex PCR. The sample includes about 83,000 clones, 90% to 95% seen only once; the top ten take around 14%. This sequence was found in a man aged 30 to 45 in good health. The J gene is TRBJ2-6, the V gene TRBV7-8; either TRBD1 or TRBD2 may fit D (6 bases each). What was sequenced was blood. The DNA of the CDR3 is TGTGCCAGCAGCTTAGCGGGGGGCAGCTCTGGGGCCAACGTCCTGACTTTC. This translates into CASSLAGGSSGANVLTF.